The 30 T cell receptor beta chains listed next were all sequenced from one sample in a study of cytomegalovirus exposure and HLA in healthy donors. The PCR contained 60 Vbeta and 13 Jbeta primers. TCRdb's copy holds only in-frame clones and misses some; the assay was immunoSEQ multiplex PCR. The data hold fewer than 120,000 clones, with more than 65% observed a single time. Sequencing was carried out using PBMCs. Receptors originate from a man aged 25 to 45 in good health and CMV-seropositive.

The rearrangement links TRBV25-1 to TRBJ2-3; unclear D gene. Germline lookup yields CDR1 MGHDK and CDR2 SYGVNS. The CDR3 is 13 residues long. Trimming took 6 bases from V and 1 from J, leaving 8 bases between them. The CDR3 loop is CASRARGTDTQYF. The DNA for the CDR3 is TGTGCCAGCAGGGCCCGGGGCACAGATACGCAGTATTTT.

The chain couples TRBV5-1 to TRBJ2-1, with TRBD1 matching 7 bases. This CDR3 is built from 14 residues. The trim removed 4 bases at V and 2 bases at J, leaving 3 bases unmatched. Germline lookup yields CDR1 SGHRS and CDR2 YFSETQ. CDR3 nucleotide sequence: TGCGCCAGCAGCCCCGGGACAGCCTACAATGAGCAGTTCTTC. Translating gives CASSPGTAYNEQFF.

This clone was counted once. The rearrangement uses TRBV11-1 and TRBJ2-7; D gene ambiguous. Germline lookup yields CDR1 SGHAT and CDR2 FQDESV (reference sequence). This CDR3 contains 13 residues. V dropped 0 bases and J dropped 4 bases, with 7 bases sitting between them. The chain's CDR3 is CASSLAQDYEQYF. The CDR3 nucleotides are TGTGCCAGCAGCTTAGCGCAGGATTACGAGCAGTACTTC.

This clone was counted a single time. The V call is TRBV7-9, the J call TRBJ2-3; 9 positions match TRBD2. V lost 1 base and J lost 1; bases outside the gene matches: 6. The CDR3 sequence is 17 residues long. Looked up from germline, CDR1 is SEHNR and CDR2 is FQNEAQ (reference sequence). The CDR3, as DNA: TGTGCCAGCAGCTTAGGAGTCGCGGGGGGGCGCACAGATACGCAGTATTTT. It is translated as CASSLGVAGGRTDTQYF.

The rearrangement uses TRBV6-1 and TRBJ1-1, with D perhaps TRBD1 (5 bases). Germline CDR1 reads MNHNS; CDR2 reads SASEGT. Trimming removed 3 bases from V and 2 bases from J, with 7 bases in between. This CDR3 region has 13 residues. CDR3 sequence reads: CASSDRANTEAFF. The CDR3 DNA follows: TGTGCCAGCAGTGACAGGGCAAACACTGAAGCTTTCTTT.

The table lists this clone with a few counts. V is TRBV12-5 and J is TRBJ2-1; 8 bases are a match to TRBD2. The germline CDR1 and CDR2 sequences are LGHNT and FRNRAP. The junction had 5 bases not matched to a gene; V was cut back by 1 base and J by 6 bases. The CDR3 has 15 residues. CDR3 loop: CASGLASSGGNEQFF. Here the CDR3 DNA reads TGTGCTAGTGGTTTGGCGTCGAGCGGGGGCAATGAGCAGTTCTTC.

The V and J genes are TRBV5-6 and TRBJ2-3; weak D call: TRBD2 (5 bases). Germline CDR1 is SGHDT and CDR2 is YYEEEE. The CDR3 runs 16 residues. Trimming left V 4 bases short and J 1 base short, with 16 bases between. CDR3 protein: CASSPTWESGTDTQYF. The DNA of the CDR3 is TGTGCCAGCAGCCCGACTTGGGAGAGTGGCACAGATACGCAGTATTTT.

This chain uses TRBV25-1 with TRBJ2-5; the match to TRBD2 covers 10 bases. Trimming cost V 4 bases and J 3 bases; bases outside gene matches: 11. The CDR3 loop spans 17 amino acids. The germline gives CDR1 MGHDK, CDR2 SYGVNS. This CDR3 is CASSGDRSGGAEETQYF. CDR3 in DNA: TGTGCCAGCAGTGGGGACAGAAGCGGGGGGGCGGAAGAGACCCAGTACTTC.

The rearrangement links TRBV2 to TRBJ2-5, with 7 positions matching TRBD1. V dropped 2 bases and J dropped 3; count of bases not matched to a gene: 3. CDR1 is SNHLY, CDR2 FYNNEI, per germline. The CDR3 consists of 14 residues. The CDR3 reads CASSERQGKETQYF. CDR3 DNA: TGTGCCAGCAGTGAAAGACAGGGTAAAGAGACCCAGTACTTC.

The V and J genes are TRBV27 and TRBJ2-1; D remains ambiguous. Trimming stripped 3 bases from V and 0 bases from J, with 9 bases between. The germline V gene has CDR1 MNHEY and CDR2 SMNVEV (reference sequence). CDR3 size: 15 residues. The CDR3: CASSFSLSSYNEQFF. As DNA, the CDR3 is TGTGCCAGCAGTTTTTCCCTGAGCTCCTACAATGAGCAGTTCTTC.

J is TRBJ1-3 and V is TRBV2, with 7 nucleotides matching TRBD1. V lost 6 bases and J lost 3; bases outside the gene matches: 5. CDR1 is SNHLY, CDR2 FYNNEI, per germline. This CDR3 comprises 14 residues. Here the CDR3 DNA reads TGTGCCAGCAGGGAGGACAGGAATGGAAACACCATATATTTT. Amino acids: CASREDRNGNTIYF.

The rearrangement uses TRBV29-1 and TRBJ1-2; perhaps TRBD1 as D (5 bases). CDR3 length equals 11 residues. Germline CDR1 is SQVTM and CDR2 is ANQGSEA. The V and J ends lost 4 bases and 4 bases respectively, with 7 bases between them. The CDR3 protein is CSVGQFYGYTF. DNA for the CDR3: TGCAGCGTTGGACAGTTCTATGGCTACACCTTC.

V is TRBV19 and J is TRBJ1-5; D unresolved. This CDR3 has 16 residues. Germline-derived CDR1 and CDR2 are LNHDA and SQIVND (reference sequence). The V and J ends lost 7 bases and 0 bases respectively, with 16 bases between them. The CDR3 here is CASTLRAEDSNQPQHF. The CDR3 DNA reads TGTGCCAGTACCCTCCGGGCGGAGGATAGCAATCAGCCCCAGCATTTT.

The V gene is TRBV6-6, the J gene TRBJ1-1; unclear D gene. Between the trimmed V and J ends, which lost 0 bases and 4 bases, there was a span of 12 bases. CDR1 and CDR2 (germline): MNHNY, SVGAGI (reference sequence). The CDR3 is 15 amino acids. CDR3 sequence: CASSYSEEGSTEAFF. The CDR3 bases are TGTGCCAGCAGTTACTCCGAGGAGGGAAGCACTGAAGCTTTCTTT.

The gene calls are TRBV27 and TRBJ1-6, with TRBD1 as a possible D gene (5 bases). CDR3 length: 16 amino acids. Trimming took 2 bases from V and 0 from J, leaving 8 bases between them. Germline V CDR1 and CDR2: MNHEY, SMNVEV (reference sequence). CDR3 amino acids: CASSLGASSYNSPLHF. CDR3 in DNA: TGTGCCAGCAGTTTAGGGGCTAGCTCCTATAATTCACCCCTCCACTTT.

The CDR3 DNA sequence: TGTGCCAGCAGCAGGGGGGGGGTCCAGAACACCGGGGAGCTGTTTTTT. This translates into CASSRGGVQNTGELFF. The gene calls are TRBV21-1 and TRBJ2-2; the DNA was not used to check the table's D call, TRBD2. TRBV21-1 is a pseudogene locus. The length of the CDR3 is 16 residues.

The chain combines TRBV13 with TRBJ2-7, with a tentative D call TRBD2 (5 bases). CDR1 and CDR2 from the germline V gene are PRHDT and FYEKMQ (reference sequence). Trimming stripped 2 bases from V and 2 bases from J, with 16 bases between. This CDR3 spans 16 amino acids. As DNA, the CDR3 is TGTGCCAGCAGCTTAAATGGAGGAGGATTCCCCTACGAGCAGTACTTC. It is translated as CASSLNGGGFPYEQYF. Drawing the rest from reference TRBV13 and TRBJ2-7, the complete variable domain is AAGVIQSPRHLIKEKRETATLKCYPIPRHDTVYWYQQGPGQDPQFLISFYEKMQSDKGSIPDRFSAQQFSDYHSELNMSSLELGDSALYFCASSLNGGGFPYEQYFGPGTRLTVT.

The V call is TRBV7-3, the J call TRBJ2-2, with TRBD2 identical over 8 bases. CDR3 size: 17 residues. Trimming at V came to 0 bases and at J to 6 bases, leaving 9 bases not matched to a gene. Germline V gene lookup returns CDR1 SGHTA and CDR2 FQGTGA. The CDR3 reads CASSLTVPGGPAGELFF. DNA for the CDR3: TGTGCCAGCAGCTTAACTGTACCGGGGGGGCCTGCCGGGGAGCTGTTTTTT.

The rearrangement links TRBV10-1 to TRBJ2-3; maybe TRBD2 (6 bases). This CDR3 is built from 17 residues. Trimming removed 3 bases from V and 2 bases from J, with 18 bases in between. The germline gives CDR1 WNHNN, CDR2 SYGVQD (reference sequence). CDR3 amino acids: CASSDIAGILSTDTQYF. The CDR3 region has the DNA TGCGCCAGCAGTGATATCGCGGGGATTCTTTCCACAGATACGCAGTATTTT.

The V call is TRBV2, the J call TRBJ1-3, with a weak D call TRBD1 (5 bases). The V and J ends lost 8 bases and 0 bases respectively, with 8 bases between them. Germline CDR1 and CDR2: SNHLY and FYNNEI. The CDR3 is made up of 13 amino acids. The CDR3 DNA reads as TGTGCCAGCCAGGGTGACTCTGGAAACACCATATATTTT. This encodes CASQGDSGNTIYF. Variable domain in full (rest from reference TRBV2 and TRBJ1-3): EPEVTQTPSHQVTQMGQEVILRCVPISNHLYFYWYRQILGQKVEFLVSFYNNEISEKSEIFDDQFSVERPDGSNFTLKIRSTKLEDSAMYFCASQGDSGNTIYFGEGSWLTVV.

This clone was seen once. The gene calls are TRBV11-2 and TRBJ2-7; 9 nucleotides align to TRBD1. V was clipped by 4 bases and J by 4 bases; unmatched bases: 5. From germline, CDR1 is SGHAT and CDR2 FQNNGV. The CDR3 sequence is 14 residues long. The CDR3 DNA is TGTGCCAGCAGCTGGGGACAGGGTAGTTACGAGCAGTACTTC. Translation: CASSWGQGSYEQYF.

CDR3 sequence: CARSFRAKPLHF. In nucleotides, the CDR3 is TGTGCCAGAAGCTTCAGGGCTAAACCCCTCCACTTT. The genes are TRBV5-3 and TRBJ1-6; possibly TRBD1 for D (5 bases). TRBV5-3 has ORF status, its function being uncertain. The CDR3 length is 12 residues. V lost 2 bases to trimming and J lost 12 bases, with 9 bases between them.

The V gene is TRBV7-8, the J gene TRBJ2-7; 8 bases match TRBD2. Per germline, CDR1 SGHVS and CDR2 FQNEAQ. The junction had 7 bases not matched to a gene; V was cut back by 2 bases and J by 4 bases. This CDR3 has 15 residues. The CDR3 sequence is CASSLSGGLSYEQYF. The CDR3 nucleotides are TGTGCCAGCAGCTTATCGGGGGGGCTTTCGTACGAGCAGTACTTC.

This clone was observed a handful of times. V gene TRBV7-9 combines with J gene TRBJ2-7; TRBD1 matches 7 bases. The junction had 6 bases not matched to a gene; V was cut back by 4 bases and J by 6 bases. The germline CDR1 and CDR2 sequences are SEHNR and FQNEAQ (reference sequence). The CDR3 length is 13 residues. DNA for the CDR3: TGTGCCAGCAGCTCCAGGGACAGCGGCGAGCAGTACTTC. This gives the protein CASSSRDSGEQYF.

As DNA, the CDR3 is TGTGCCAGCAGCTTGGTATCGGGGTGGGGAGATACGCAGTATTTT. It codes for CASSLVSGWGDTQYF. This chain joins TRBV5-6 and TRBJ2-3, with D possibly matching TRBD2 (5 bases). The length of the CDR3 is 15 residues. V was trimmed by 0 bases and J by 5 bases, leaving 13 bases between them. Germline V lookup: CDR1 SGHDT, CDR2 YYEEEE.

This chain joins TRBV2 and TRBJ2-7; a possible D gene is TRBD1 (5 bases). The V and J ends lost 2 bases and 3 bases respectively, with 14 bases between them. Germline CDR1 is SNHLY and CDR2 is FYNNEI. There are 15 residues in the CDR3. CDR3 in DNA: TGTGCCAGCAGTGAACTGGGGCAGGGTTTCTACGAGCAGTACTTC. This sequence encodes CASSELGQGFYEQYF.

This chain connects TRBV7-3 to TRBJ1-1; weak D call: TRBD1 (6 bases). Germline CDR1 and CDR2: SGHTA and FQGTGA. The ends were cut back, 5 bases at V and 2 bases at J, with 12 bases in the middle. The CDR3 totals 14 residues. Here the CDR3 DNA reads TGTGCCAGCAGCCTGGACAGTATTAACACTGAAGCTTTCTTT. This encodes CASSLDSINTEAFF.

The chain combines TRBV11-2 with TRBJ2-5, with 8 nucleotides matching TRBD2. CDR1 and CDR2 (germline): SGHAT, FQNNGV. Trimming cost V 5 bases and J 2 bases; bases outside gene matches: 4. The CDR3 extends over 14 amino acids. For the CDR3, the DNA is TGTGCCAGCAGCCTACAGCGGGAGCAAGAGACCCAGTACTTC. It encodes CASSLQREQETQYF. Full variable domain (rest looked up from reference TRBV11-2 and TRBJ2-5): EAGVAQSPRYKIIEKRQSVAFWCNPISGHATLYWYQQILGQGPKLLIQFQNNGVVDDSQLPKDRFSAERLKGVDSTLKIQPAKLEDSAVYLCASSLQREQETQYFGPGTRLLVL.

The V gene is TRBV5-1, the J gene TRBJ2-5; 10 bases line up with TRBD1. Germline CDR1 reads SGHRS; CDR2 reads YFSETQ. There are 14 residues in the CDR3. The V gene end was trimmed by 6 bases and the J gene end by 5 bases; junction bases not matched to a gene: 7. CDR3 protein: CASNRDRGSETQYF. The CDR3 DNA sequence: TGCGCCAGCAACCGGGACAGGGGTTCCGAGACCCAGTACTTC.

V usage is TRBV4-2 and J usage is TRBJ1-2; D gene uncertain. The CDR3 covers 13 residues. V gave up 0 bases and J gave up 8 bases, with 10 bases separating them. The V gene's germline CDR1 is LGHNA and CDR2 YNFKEQ. The CDR3 DNA reads as TGTGCCAGCAGCCAAGATGGGAGTTGGGGCTACACCTTC. Translation: CASSQDGSWGYTF.